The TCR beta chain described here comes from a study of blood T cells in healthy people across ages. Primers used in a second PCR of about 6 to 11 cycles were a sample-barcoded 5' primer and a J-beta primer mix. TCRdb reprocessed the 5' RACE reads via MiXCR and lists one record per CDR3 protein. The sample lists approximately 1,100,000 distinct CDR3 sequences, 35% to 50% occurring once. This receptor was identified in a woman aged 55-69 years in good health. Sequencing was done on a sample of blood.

The CDR3 reads CASSEFGRLGDTQYF. The CDR3 DNA follows: TGTGCCAGCAGTGAGTTCGGGAGGTTGGGAGATACGCAGTATTTT. The chain joins TRBV25-1 to TRBJ2-3; 7 bases match TRBD2. The germline V gene has CDR1 MGHDK and CDR2 SYGVNS. V lost 3 bases and J lost 5; bases outside the gene matches: 8. The CDR3 totals 15 residues.